One sample yielded the 26 T cell receptor beta chains listed below, sequenced in a study of beta chain features in type 1 diabetes. Sequencing targeted expressed TCRB transcripts, as all isolated RNA had been reverse transcribed. Sequencing used immunoSEQ multiplex PCR; TCRdb keeps in-frame clones, though not all of them. The sample holds under 400,000 clones, roughly a fifth seen once. Sequenced sample: naive CD4+ T cells from blood. The receptors come from a woman aged 18-29 years in good health.

This rearrangement joins TRBV9 to TRBJ2-2, with 8 bases aligning to TRBD2. Germline loops: CDR1 SGDLS, CDR2 YYNGEE. This CDR3 region has 14 residues. The junction had 5 bases not matched to a gene; V was cut back by 5 bases and J by 5 bases. The CDR3 here is CASRAGDQTGELFF. The CDR3 DNA reads as TGTGCCAGCAGAGCGGGGGACCAAACCGGGGAGCTGTTTTTT.

Only one count was recorded for this clone. The V call is TRBV5-4, the J call TRBJ2-7; possibly TRBD1 for D (5 bases). The CDR3 is made up of 14 amino acids. Germline V gene data show CDR1 as SGHNT and CDR2 as YYREEE (reference sequence). V gave up 0 bases and J gave up 6 bases, with 13 bases separating them. The CDR3 sequence: CASSLGSGKGEQYF. Written as DNA, the CDR3 is TGTGCCAGCAGCTTGGGTTCAGGGAAGGGCGAGCAGTACTTC.

V is TRBV4-3 and J is TRBJ1-1, with D possibly TRBD1 on 6 matching bases. Trimming pared 4 bases from V and 5 bases from J, leaving 14 bases between. Germline V gives CDR1 LGHNA, CDR2 YSLEER. This CDR3 contains 14 residues. The chain's CDR3 is CASSRGGIVTEAFF. The CDR3 region has the DNA TGCGCCAGCAGCCGAGGGGGAATCGTAACTGAAGCTTTCTTT.

This clone was seen more than once but under ten times. The same CDR3 is also encoded by other DNA sequences in this sample. The chain has TRBV14 and TRBJ2-5; D gene unclear. V was shortened by 3 bases and J by 4 bases, with 3 bases between the two germline ends. This CDR3 spans 11 amino acids. CDR1 is SGHDN and CDR2 is FVKESK in the germline V gene. CDR3 sequence reads: CASSQRETQYF. CDR3 in DNA: TGTGCCAGCAGCCAGAGAGAGACCCAGTACTTC.

This clone was detected only a few times. The gene calls are TRBV7-2 and TRBJ2-2, with TRBD1 as a possible D gene (6 bases). V lost 5 bases and J lost 2, with 15 bases in between. The CDR3 length is 16 residues. Looked up from germline, CDR1 is SGHTA and CDR2 is FQGNSA. The CDR3 protein is CASSKTGTFNTGELFF. The CDR3 DNA sequence: TGTGCCAGCAGCAAAACCGGGACATTTAACACCGGGGAGCTGTTTTTT. The variable domain in full, with the rest retrieved from reference TRBV7-2 and TRBJ2-2, is GAGVSQSPSNKVTEKGKDVELRCDPISGHTALYWYRQSLGQGLEFLIYFQGNSAPDKSGLPSDRFSAERTGGSVSTLTIQRTQQEDSAVYLCASSKTGTFNTGELFFGEGSRLTVL.

V and J are TRBV7-2 and TRBJ2-5, with unresolved D. The ends were cut back, 3 bases at V and 5 bases at J, with 4 bases in the middle. The CDR3 is made up of 11 amino acids. Germline values: CDR1 SGHTA, CDR2 FQGNSA. The CDR3 reads CASSFMETQYF. DNA of the CDR3: TGTGCCAGCAGCTTTATGGAGACCCAGTACTTC.

The J gene is TRBJ2-5, the V gene TRBV2; 10 nucleotides line up with TRBD2. V was clipped by 7 bases and J by 3 bases; unmatched bases: 8. CDR1 and CDR2 from the germline V gene are SNHLY and FYNNEI. The CDR3 extends over 15 amino acids. Written as DNA, the CDR3 is TGTGCCAGCACCCCCGGACTAGCGGCCAAAGAGACCCAGTACTTC. Protein product: CASTPGLAAKETQYF. The whole variable domain, remainder taken from reference TRBV2 and TRBJ2-5, is EPEVTQTPSHQVTQMGQEVILRCVPISNHLYFYWYRQILGQKVEFLVSFYNNEISEKSEIFDDQFSVERPDGSNFTLKIRSTKLEDSAMYFCASTPGLAAKETQYFGPGTRLLVL.

V gene TRBV5-1 combines with J gene TRBJ2-2; no clear D gene. The germline V and J ends were trimmed by 0 bases and 0 bases, with 9 bases remaining between them. From germline, CDR1 is SGHRS and CDR2 YFSETQ. The CDR3 is 16 amino acids. CDR3 region: CASSLAETANTGELFF. CDR3 bases: TGCGCCAGCAGCTTGGCCGAGACTGCGAACACCGGGGAGCTGTTTTTT.

This clone was observed a handful of times. The rearrangement uses TRBV7-2 and TRBJ2-7; the match to TRBD2 covers 11 bases. CDR3 size: 15 residues. Germline V gene lookup returns CDR1 SGHTA and CDR2 FQGNSA. After removal of 1 base from V and 4 bases from J, the junction contained 3 bases not matched to a gene. CDR3 nucleotide sequence: TGTGCCAGCAGCTTAGTACCTAGCGGGGGGTACGAGCAGTACTTC. Encoded protein: CASSLVPSGGYEQYF.

The genes are TRBV30 and TRBJ1-1; D unclear. Germline V gives CDR1 GTSNPN, CDR2 SVGIG (reference sequence). V shed 0 bases and J shed 0 bases, with 11 bases lying between them. This CDR3 contains 15 residues. Written as DNA, the CDR3 is TGTGCCTGGAGTGTGATGGCAGGATTGAACACTGAAGCTTTCTTT. Translating gives CAWSVMAGLNTEAFF.

The rearrangement uses TRBV6-5 and TRBJ2-1; 8 nucleotides align to TRBD2. The length of the CDR3 is 15 residues. V shed 5 bases, J shed 6 bases, and the junction held 9 bases outside the gene matches. Germline V lookup: CDR1 MNHEY, CDR2 SVGAGI. Written as DNA, the CDR3 is TGTGCCAGCAGTCGATCGGGAGGGTTTGTCAATGAGCAGTTCTTC. This sequence encodes CASSRSGGFVNEQFF.

V usage is TRBV6-5 and J usage is TRBJ2-7; a possible D gene is TRBD2 (6 bases). The CDR3 totals 15 residues. V lost 1 base and J lost 3, with 13 bases in between. Germline V gene sequence: CDR1 MNHEY, CDR2 SVGAGI. As DNA, the CDR3 is TGTGCCAGCAGTTACTACCCGGGGGTCAACTACGAGCAGTACTTC. It is translated as CASSYYPGVNYEQYF.

Regarding this clone: An end of the junction differs from the germline gene, which may be a read error. The chain employs TRBV7-7 and TRBJ2-5, with 10 positions matching TRBD2. This CDR3 region has 16 residues. Germline values: CDR1 SSHAT, CDR2 FNYEAQ (reference sequence). The CDR3 nucleotides read TGTGCTAGCAGCCAAACTAGCGGGGCTTTACAAGAGACCCAGTACTTC. It yields the protein CASSQTSGALQETQYF.

This clone was found a few times. The V call is TRBV25-1, the J call TRBJ1-2, with 9 bases fitting TRBD1. Germline assignment: CDR1 MGHDK and CDR2 SYGVNS. After removal of 3 bases from V and 4 bases from J, the junction contained 6 bases not matched to a gene. The CDR3 has 15 residues. CDR3 sequence reads: CASSDHRGLSYGYTF. CDR3 in DNA: TGTGCCAGCAGTGACCACAGGGGGCTTAGCTATGGCTACACCTTC.

The CDR3 DNA follows: TGTGCCTGGAGCGCCGGACTGCGCAATGAGCAGTTCTTC. As protein: CAWSAGLRNEQFF. This chain joins TRBV30 and TRBJ2-1; possible D gene TRBD2, 5 bases. CDR1 is GTSNPN and CDR2 is SVGIG in the germline V gene (reference sequence). V lost 3 bases to trimming and J lost 6 bases, with 12 bases between them. The CDR3 runs 13 residues. The variable domain in full, with the rest retrieved from reference TRBV30 and TRBJ2-1, is SQTIHQWPATLVQPVGSPLSLECTVEGTSNPNLYWYRQAAGRGLQLLFYSVGIGQISSEVPQNLSASRPQDRQFILSSKKLLLSDSGFYLCAWSAGLRNEQFFGPGTRLTVL.

This chain joins TRBV5-1 and TRBJ1-1; D is perhaps TRBD1 (5 bases). Germline-derived CDR1 and CDR2 are SGHRS and YFSETQ. The CDR3 is made up of 14 amino acids. V was clipped by 3 bases and J by 3 bases, with 12 bases between them. The CDR3 loop is CASSSRPGYTEAFF. As DNA, the CDR3 is TGCGCCAGCAGCTCCCGTCCAGGGTACACTGAAGCTTTCTTT. Combining the CDR3 with reference TRBV5-1 and TRBJ1-1 gives the whole variable domain KAGVTQTPRYLIKTRGQQVTLSCSPISGHRSVSWYQQTPGQGLQFLFEYFSETQRNKGNFPGRFSGRQFSNSRSEMNVSTLELGDSALYLCASSSRPGYTEAFFGQGTRLTVV.

The V gene is TRBV5-1, the J gene TRBJ1-1; TRBD1 matches 9 bases. The CDR3 is 19 residues long. With 3 bases clipped from V and 0 bases from J, the junction kept 15 bases outside the gene matches. The germline gives CDR1 SGHRS, CDR2 YFSETQ. The CDR3 DNA is TGCGCCAGCAGCTCGACGGACAGGGGACAAAAGGGGGTGAACACTGAAGCTTTCTTT. It yields the protein CASSSTDRGQKGVNTEAFF.

The chain has TRBV7-2 and TRBJ2-5; maybe TRBD1 (6 bases). Germline CDR1 is SGHTA and CDR2 is FQGNSA. The CDR3 length is 14 residues. V gave up 0 bases and J gave up 4 bases, with 9 bases separating them. For the CDR3, the DNA is TGTGCCAGCAGCTTAGCGAGGGGGAGAGAGACCCAGTACTTC. Translated, it gives CASSLARGRETQYF.

The chain uses TRBV7-3 and TRBJ2-5, with a tentative D call TRBD2 (6 bases). V was cut by 10 bases and J by 9 bases, with 18 bases left in between. The CDR3 spans 12 residues. Per the germline V gene, CDR1 is SGHTA and CDR2 is FQGTGA. This CDR3 is CATRDLRGSQYF. For the CDR3, the DNA is TGTGCCACCCGGGACTTGCGAGGGTCCCAGTACTTC.

The J gene is TRBJ2-5, the V gene TRBV9; a weak D match, TRBD2 (5 bases). The germline gives CDR1 SGDLS, CDR2 YYNGEE. V was clipped by 0 bases and J by 2 bases, with 8 bases between them. The CDR3 sequence is 14 residues long. CDR3 DNA: TGTGCCAGCAGCGTAGCCGGGGTACAAGAGACCCAGTACTTC. Translation: CASSVAGVQETQYF. Filled out from reference TRBV9 and TRBJ2-5, the complete variable domain reads DSGVTQTPKHLITATGQRVTLRCSPRSGDLSVYWYQQSLDQGLQFLIQYYNGEERAKGNILERFSAQQFPDLHSELNLSSLELGDSALYFCASSVAGVQETQYFGPGTRLLVL.

This clone appeared a few times. This rearrangement joins TRBV5-6 to TRBJ2-5; tentatively, D is TRBD1 (6 bases). Trimming stripped 0 bases from V and 5 bases from J, with 14 bases between. The CDR3 covers 15 residues. CDR1 is SGHDT, CDR2 YYEEEE, per germline. CDR3 DNA: TGTGCCAGCAGCTTGGCCAGGGGACCGGTGGAGACCCAGTACTTC. This sequence encodes CASSLARGPVETQYF.

The chain carries TRBV7-2 and TRBJ2-5; TRBD2 matches at 11 bases. The CDR3 covers 15 residues. Germline V gene data show CDR1 as SGHTA and CDR2 as FQGNSA. After removal of 4 bases from V and 2 bases from J, the junction contained 3 bases not matched to a gene. The CDR3 is CASSYRLAGQETQYF. The CDR3 DNA follows: TGTGCCAGCAGCTACAGACTAGCGGGGCAAGAGACCCAGTACTTC.

The genes are TRBV29-1 and TRBJ2-3, with 10 bases aligning to TRBD2. After removal of 7 bases from V and 2 bases from J, the junction contained 9 bases not matched to a gene. From germline, CDR1 is SQVTM and CDR2 ANQGSEA. This CDR3 contains 15 residues. The CDR3 sequence is CSGKLLAGNTDTQYF. In DNA form, the CDR3 reads TGCAGCGGAAAGCTACTAGCGGGAAACACAGATACGCAGTATTTT.

This clone was seen more than once but under ten times. The chain employs TRBV19 and TRBJ2-1, with D unclear. This CDR3 spans 13 amino acids. Looked up from germline, CDR1 is LNHDA and CDR2 is SQIVND (reference sequence). The V gene lost 5 bases and the J gene lost 2 bases, with 7 bases spanning the gap. CDR3 sequence reads: CASSPRAYNEQFF. The CDR3 DNA is TGTGCCAGTAGTCCACGGGCCTACAATGAGCAGTTCTTC.

V usage is TRBV11-3 and J usage is TRBJ2-1, with TRBD1 matching 8 bases. The CDR3 is made up of 14 amino acids. Unmatched junction bases numbered 9, after V lost 4 bases and J lost 10 bases. Per germline, CDR1 SGHNT and CDR2 YENEEA. CDR3 protein: CASSSSGTGYEQFF. The CDR3 nucleotides are TGTGCCAGCAGCTCGTCCGGGACAGGATACGAGCAGTTCTTC.

The chain couples TRBV4-1 to TRBJ2-3; 9 nucleotides match TRBD2. This CDR3 has 17 residues. Germline V gene lookup returns CDR1 MGHRA and CDR2 YSYEKL. Trimming at V came to 0 bases and at J to 2 bases, leaving 6 bases not matched to a gene. The CDR3 sequence: CASSQETLAGSTDTQYF. As DNA, the CDR3 is TGCGCCAGCAGCCAAGAGACGCTAGCGGGGTCCACAGATACGCAGTATTTT.